This record looks at one T cell receptor beta chain sequence and its context. The repertoire was sequenced with immunoSEQ multiplex PCR; TCRdb's copy has only in-frame clones and lacks some. The table includes 4,500 to 6,000 clones, under 30% detected once. Germline CDR1 SGHRS, CDR2 YFSETQ. Trimming took 4 bases from V and 1 from J, leaving 18 bases between them. The CDR3 extends over 17 amino acids. As to treatment: randomized to nivolumab then ipilimumab (arm A) or the reverse (arm B). None of the patients previously received DNA-damaging chemotherapy. This sample is part of a study of sequential checkpoint blockade in melanoma. Looking at the study overall: After both sequences, patients received maintenance nivolumab. Roughly 22 patients had matched tumor biopsies before treatment and at week 13 after nivolumab or ipilimumab alone.

This receptor was obtained from a human donor with melanoma. This chain joins TRBV5-1 and TRBJ2-1; D is unclear. The sequences come from tumor tissue (inferred from file names), collected from a patient given nivolumab and ipilimumab in sequence. The CDR3 loop is CASSLTLRPYSYNEQFF. The CDR3 bases are TGCGCCAGCAGCCTGACCCTTCGACCCTATTCCTACAATGAGCAGTTCTTC.